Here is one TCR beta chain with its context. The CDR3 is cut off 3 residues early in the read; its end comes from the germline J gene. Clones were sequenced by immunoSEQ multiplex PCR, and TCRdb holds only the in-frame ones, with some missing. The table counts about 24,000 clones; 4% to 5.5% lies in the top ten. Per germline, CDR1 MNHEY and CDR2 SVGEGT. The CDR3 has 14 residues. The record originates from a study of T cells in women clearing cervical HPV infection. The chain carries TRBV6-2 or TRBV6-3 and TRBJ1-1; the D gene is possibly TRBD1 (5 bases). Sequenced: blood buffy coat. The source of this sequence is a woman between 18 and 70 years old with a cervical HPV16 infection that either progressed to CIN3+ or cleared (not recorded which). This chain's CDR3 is CASSYSSRGVEAFF. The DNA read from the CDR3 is TGTGCCAGCAGTTACTCGAGTAGGGGAGTAGAA.